A selection of T cell receptor beta chains follows, all from one sample in a study of shared clonotypes between healthy human individuals. Clones were sequenced by immunoSEQ multiplex PCR, and TCRdb holds only the in-frame ones, with some missing. The sample has about 490,000 clones; 81% are singletons. Source material: PBMCs. Receptor source: a woman between 40 and 55 years old in good health. Some clones in this sample may be carry-over from other donors' samples. The CDR3 runs from the conserved cysteine through the conserved F or W. A D gene is named only where the DNA matches it firmly. Clone size is stated in some rows and not others, as once, few, many or a class when expanded.

cdr3_length | clone_size | j_call | v_call | d_call | cdr3_nt | cdr3_aa
14 | few | TRBJ1-5 | TRBV29-1 | TRBD1 | TGCAGCGTTACGACAGGGCCGGGGAATCAGCCCCAGCATTTT | CSVTTGPGNQPQHF
13 | NA | TRBJ2-2 | TRBV2 | TRBD1 | TGTGCCAGCGGGACAGTTCTGAGCGGGGAGCTGTTTTTT | CASGTVLSGELFF
16 | many | TRBJ2-3 | TRBV4-2 | TRBD2 | TGTGCCAGCAGCCAAATCAGCGGGGCTAGCACAGATACGCAGTATTTT | CASSQISGASTDTQYF
15 | NA | TRBJ1-1 | TRBV7-9 | TRBD1 | TGTGCCAGCATCACTAGAGGACAGGGTGTCACTGAAGCTTTCTTT | CASITRGQGVTEAFF
17 | NA | TRBJ2-7 | TRBV28 | NA | TGTGCCAGCAGTTACCCGCTAAGAACGGACAGCTCCTACGAGCAGTACTTC | CASSYPLRTDSSYEQYF
13 | NA | TRBJ1-1 | TRBV19 | NA | TGTGCCAGTAGTTGGGACACGAACACTGAAGCTTTCTTT | CASSWDTNTEAFF
16 | few | TRBJ1-2 | TRBV28 | NA | TGTGCCAGCAGTTTGGCAGGGGCTTTGGATAACTATGGCTACACCTTC | CASSLAGALDNYGYTF
14 | NA | TRBJ1-3 | TRBV18 | NA | TGTGCCAGCTCACCAGGGGGCAGCGGAAACACCATATATTTT | CASSPGGSGNTIYF
14 | NA | TRBJ2-7 | TRBV6-1 | TRBD1 | TGTGCCAGCAAATTATTTCTGAGGGGGCTGGAGCAGTACTTC | CASKLFLRGLEQYF
15 | once | TRBJ1-1 | TRBV15 | NA | TGTGCCACCAGCAGACAAGACGGAATGAACACTGAAGCTTTCTTT | CATSRQDGMNTEAFF
15 | NA | TRBJ1-1 | TRBV6-5 | TRBD1 | TGTGCCAGCAGTTACCGCAGGGGGAGGGGCACTGAAGCTTTCTTT | CASSYRRGRGTEAFF
14 | few | TRBJ2-1 | TRBV18 | TRBD1 | TGTGCCAGCTCACCATCGGACAGGGGCAATGAGCAGTTCTTC | CASSPSDRGNEQFF
14 | NA | TRBJ2-3 | TRBV10-2 | TRBD2 | TGCGCCAGCAGAAGACTAGCGGGCATGGATACGCAGTATTTT | CASRRLAGMDTQYF
14 | NA | TRBJ1-1 | TRBV30 | NA | TGTGCCTGTAGTCAGTACGGGGGGTCCACTGAAGCTTTCTTT | CACSQYGGSTEAFF
15 | NA | TRBJ2-7 | TRBV11-2 | TRBD2 | TGTGCCAGCAGCTTAGGAATAGCGGGAGGATACGAGCAGTACTTC | CASSLGIAGGYEQYF
16 | many | TRBJ1-5 | TRBV25-1 | TRBD1 | TGTGCCAGCAGTGAAATGGACAGGGGGGATGGTCAGCCCCAGCATTTT | CASSEMDRGDGQPQHF
16 | few | TRBJ1-4 | TRBV5-1 | TRBD1 | TGCGCCAGCAGCTTGACCGGGACAGGTTCTAATGAAAAACTGTTTTTT | CASSLTGTGSNEKLFF
14 | many | TRBJ1-1 | TRBV28 | NA | TGTGCCAGCACCTTACGGGGGGTGAACACTGAAGCTTTCTTT | CASTLRGVNTEAFF
15 | NA | TRBJ2-7 | TRBV7-9 | TRBD1 | TGTGCCAGCAGCTCCCGAGGGACAGCAGCCTACGAGCAGTACTTC | CASSSRGTAAYEQYF
14 | NA | TRBJ1-1 | TRBV19 | TRBD1 | TGTGCCAGTAGCCCGGGACAGCTGAACACTGAAGCTTTCTTT | CASSPGQLNTEAFF
16 | NA | TRBJ1-3 | TRBV18 | NA | TGTGCCAGCTCACCTCCCGCTACAGGGTCTGGAAACACCATATATTTT | CASSPPATGSGNTIYF
15 | NA | TRBJ2-3 | TRBV2 | NA | TGTGCCAGCAGTCGGTGGGGGCGAGGCACAGATACGCAGTATTTT | CASSRWGRGTDTQYF
17 | NA | TRBJ2-5 | TRBV5-1 | NA | TGCGCCAGCAGCCCTATGGGGAGAAGGATAACTCAAGAGACCCAGTACTTC | CASSPMGRRITQETQYF
15 | NA | TRBJ2-1 | TRBV9 | TRBD1 | TGTGCCAGCAGCGTTGGGTCAGGGGGCTGGAATGAGCAGTTCTTC | CASSVGSGGWNEQFF
14 | NA | TRBJ2-5 | TRBV29-1 | TRBD1 | TGCAGCGTACTTGAGGACAGGGGGCCGAAGACCCAGTACTTC | CSVLEDRGPKTQYF
15 | NA | TRBJ1-1 | TRBV7-9 | NA | TGTGCCAGCAGCTTAGCTACAGGTCTGAACACTGAAGCTTTCTTT | CASSLATGLNTEAFF
13 | NA | TRBJ2-7 | TRBV6-6 | NA | TGTGCCAGCAGCCCCCATAGCATCTACGAGCAGTACTTC | CASSPHSIYEQYF
15 | NA | TRBJ2-7 | TRBV11-1 | NA | TGTGCCAGCAGCTTAGTGGGGGTCCGCACCTACGAGCAGTACTTC | CASSLVGVRTYEQYF
17 | NA | TRBJ1-5 | TRBV5-1 | TRBD1 | TGCGCCAGCAGCTTGGCATTCCGGGACAGGGTATTTCAGCCCCAGCATTTT | CASSLAFRDRVFQPQHF
12 | NA | TRBJ2-7 | TRBV6-1 | NA | TGTGCCAGCAGTGGTTCAGAACACGAGCAGTACTTC | CASSGSEHEQYF
16 | NA | TRBJ2-6 | TRBV19 | TRBD2 | TGTGCCAGTAGCCGGCCGCGGGGGGATGGGGCCAACGTCCTGACTTTC | CASSRPRGDGANVLTF
14 | NA | TRBJ2-1 | TRBV6-4 | NA | TGTGCCAGCAGTGGACAGATAAAGTACAATGAGCAGTTCTTC | CASSGQIKYNEQFF
13 | few | TRBJ1-1 | TRBV18 | NA | TGTGCCAGCCTAGAGAGGGTGAACACTGAAGCTTTCTTT | CASLERVNTEAFF
17 | few | TRBJ2-7 | TRBV28 | TRBD2 | TGTGCCAGCAGTTTTCAAGGACTAGCGGGTTTTAACTACGAGCAGTACTTC | CASSFQGLAGFNYEQYF
14 | NA | TRBJ2-3 | TRBV29-1 | NA | TGCAGCGTTGTTGGGCTCACTAGCACAGATACGCAGTATTTT | CSVVGLTSTDTQYF
15 | few | TRBJ2-7 | TRBV7-3 | TRBD2 | TGTGCCAGCAGTCGCGGGACTAGCGGGAGGAACGAGCAGTACTTC | CASSRGTSGRNEQYF
13 | once | TRBJ2-7 | TRBV10-2 | NA | TGCGCCAGCAGTGGGGCCCAAAGCTACGAGCAGTACTTC | CASSGAQSYEQYF